Below are 19 T cell receptor beta chains sequenced from a single sample in a study of PD-1 blockade in classical Hodgkin lymphoma (dated by TCRdb to 2018 to 2020). According to the study, the label for this sample's time point signals: cycle 1 day 1 (C1D1), immediately before nivolumab initiation. All trial patients had relapsed after autologous stem cell transplantation, with cohorts A, B and C differing in prior brentuximab vedotin exposure. A Miltenyi CD8+ T cell isolation kit was used for magnetic negative selection to purify CD8+ T cells from thawed PBMCs. The library was produced with the immunoSEQ multiplex PCR assay. TCRdb re-hosts the immuneACCESS table, in-frame sequences only. Its copies lack some clones; in the studies checked, an unresolved V gene accounts for under half of them, and the cause for the rest is not known. This sample lists 5,000 or so clones; 82% were detected once. The top ten clonotypes cover 10% of the sample.

The sequenced sample was CD8+ T cells from blood, obtained at baseline. All receptors come from a human donor with classical Hodgkin lymphoma.

The gene calls are TRBV7-8 and TRBJ2-2; D might be TRBD1 (5 bases). The CDR3 length is 16 residues. V gave up 1 base and J gave up 0 bases, with 9 bases separating them. CDR1 is SGHVS, CDR2 FQNEAQ, per germline. CDR3 DNA: TGTGCCAGCAGCTTAGTACAGGCGACGAACACCGGGGAGCTGTTTTTT. The encoded protein is CASSLVQATNTGELFF.

This chain uses TRBV9 with TRBJ2-6; a possible D gene is TRBD2 (5 bases). CDR3 length: 15 amino acids. Germline V gene lookup returns CDR1 SGDLS and CDR2 YYNGEE. V lost 0 bases and J 4 bases, leaving 8 bases between the germline ends. The chain's CDR3 is CASSVVAYGANVLTF. The CDR3 bases are TGTGCCAGCAGCGTAGTAGCGTACGGGGCCAACGTCCTGACTTTC.

This chain uses TRBV4-3 with TRBJ1-6, with 8 bases lining up with TRBD1. Germline V gene lookup returns CDR1 LGHNA and CDR2 YSLEER. This CDR3 region has 15 residues. J gave up 9 bases and V 6 bases, and 10 bases lay outside the gene matches. The CDR3 protein is CASRGIDRGSSPLHF. CDR3 in DNA: TGCGCCAGCAGGGGAATAGACAGGGGATCTTCACCCCTCCACTTT.

The rearrangement uses TRBV12-5 and TRBJ1-5; D is perhaps TRBD1 (6 bases). Between the trimmed V and J ends, which lost 5 bases and 3 bases, there was a span of 14 bases. Germline V gene lookup returns CDR1 LGHNT and CDR2 FRNRAP. The CDR3 spans 15 residues. This CDR3 reads CASGPPGASNQPQHF. Here the CDR3 DNA reads TGTGCTAGTGGTCCCCCAGGGGCCTCCAATCAGCCCCAGCATTTT.

The chain uses TRBV4-1 and TRBJ2-1, with 7 nucleotides matching TRBD1. Trimming cost V 5 bases and J 3 bases; bases outside gene matches: 4. This CDR3 is 14 amino acids long. Per the germline V gene, CDR1 is MGHRA and CDR2 is YSYEKL. In nucleotides, the CDR3 is TGCGCCAGCAGCGTAGGGGGCAGCTACAATGAGCAGTTCTTC. This sequence encodes CASSVGGSYNEQFF.

This clone was counted between two and nine times. The chain links TRBV9 to TRBJ1-3, with D hard to call. From germline, CDR1 is SGDLS and CDR2 YYNGEE. Trimming left V 3 bases short and J 0 bases short, with 4 bases between. The CDR3 contains 13 residues. The CDR3 reads CASSDSSGNTIYF. The CDR3 bases are TGTGCCAGCAGCGACAGCTCTGGAAACACCATATATTTT.

V and J are TRBV19 and TRBJ2-1, with 10 positions matching TRBD2. V shed 6 bases and J 3 bases; nucleotides not matched to a gene: 5. The CDR3 contains 15 residues. Germline V gives CDR1 LNHDA, CDR2 SQIVND (reference sequence). The CDR3 spells CASRLGTSVYNEQFF. Here the CDR3 DNA reads TGTGCCAGTAGGCTCGGGACTAGCGTCTACAATGAGCAGTTCTTC.

J is TRBJ2-5 and V is TRBV7-8, with 9 positions matching TRBD1. The J call may be faulty, since TRBJ2-7 better matches the DNA end. The CDR3 is 14 residues long. Looked up from germline, CDR1 is SGHVS and CDR2 is FQNEAQ. The CDR3 sequence is CASTANRGHYEQYF. CDR3 nucleotide sequence: TGTGCCAGCACCGCCAACAGGGGGCACTACGAGCAGTACTTC.

This chain links TRBV4-1 with TRBJ2-2; no clear D. Trimming cost V 2 bases and J 6 bases, with 10 bases left between them. The CDR3 contains 14 residues. In germline, CDR1 is MGHRA, CDR2 YSYEKL. DNA for the CDR3: TGCGCCAGCAGCCAAATGGGCGCAGCCGGGGAGCTGTTTTTT. Translation gives CASSQMGAAGELFF.

This chain joins TRBV14 and TRBJ1-4; TRBD1 is a possible D gene (5 bases). Trimming pared 1 base from V and 2 bases from J, leaving 11 bases between. The CDR3 spans 16 residues. The germline V gene encodes CDR1 SGHDN and CDR2 FVKESK. CDR3 sequence: CASSQALWDTNEKLFF. The DNA of the CDR3 is TGTGCCAGCAGCCAAGCTTTATGGGACACTAATGAAAAACTGTTTTTT.

This clone appeared a few times. This chain joins TRBV5-4 and TRBJ1-1, with TRBD1 matching over 7 bases. The CDR3 is 16 residues long. V lost 4 bases, J lost 4 bases, and 13 bases stayed unmatched. Looked up from germline, CDR1 is SGHNT and CDR2 is YYREEE (reference sequence). CDR3 protein: CASSPIADRRGTEAFF. The CDR3 DNA reads as TGTGCCAGCAGCCCTATTGCGGACAGGAGGGGCACTGAAGCTTTCTTT. Looking up the rest from reference TRBV5-4 and TRBJ1-1 gives the full variable domain: ETGVTQSPTHLIKTRGQQVTLRCSSQSGHNTVSWYQQALGQGPQFIFQYYREEENGRGNFPPRFSGLQFPNYSSELNVNALELDDSALYLCASSPIADRRGTEAFFGQGTRLTVV.

The rearrangement joins TRBV4-3 to TRBJ1-4; TRBD1 matches at 8 bases. V shed 1 base and J 7 bases; nucleotides not matched to a gene: 11. The length of the CDR3 is 17 residues. Per the germline V gene, CDR1 is LGHNA and CDR2 is YSLEER. The CDR3 reads CASSQALDRVRGEKLFF. DNA for the CDR3: TGCGCCAGCAGCCAAGCCCTGGACAGGGTTCGGGGTGAAAAACTGTTTTTT.

This clone is a singleton in its sample. V and J are TRBV25-1 and TRBJ1-4, with TRBD1 identical over 7 bases. The CDR3 loop spans 16 amino acids. Losses at the gene ends were 4 bases for V and 10 bases for J; bases not matched to a gene: 15. CDR1 and CDR2 (germline): MGHDK, SYGVNS. CDR3 protein: CASSGGGGEGEGKLFF. CDR3 bases: TGTGCCAGCAGTGGTGGAGGGGGCGAAGGAGAGGGAAAACTGTTTTTT.

The chain has TRBV7-9 and TRBJ2-7; 9 bases match TRBD1. Losses at the gene ends were 1 base for V and 0 bases for J; bases not matched to a gene: 4. Germline V gene sequence: CDR1 SEHNR, CDR2 FQNEAQ (reference sequence). This CDR3 region has 16 residues. CDR3 nucleotides: TGTGCCAGCAGCTTAGGAGGGACAGGGAACTCCTACGAGCAGTACTTC. Encoded protein: CASSLGGTGNSYEQYF.

J is TRBJ2-7 and V is TRBV4-3; TRBD2 matches at 10 bases. Per germline, CDR1 LGHNA and CDR2 YSLEER. The CDR3 is 17 residues long. The V and J ends lost 0 bases and 2 bases, in that order; junction bases with no gene match: 7. CDR3 residues: CASSQEFFTSGAYEQYF. The CDR3 bases are TGCGCCAGCAGCCAAGAGTTTTTCACTAGCGGGGCCTACGAGCAGTACTTC.

A note on this clone: The same CDR3 arises from other DNA sequences in this sample as well. The rearrangement uses TRBV9 and TRBJ2-5; 7 bases map to TRBD2. The CDR3 spans 15 residues. The germline gives CDR1 SGDLS, CDR2 YYNGEE. V lost 4 bases to trimming and J lost 2 bases; unmatched junction nucleotides: 8. The CDR3 DNA reads TGTGCCAGCAGCCTTACTAGCGCTCTACAAGAGACCCAGTACTTC. Its protein is CASSLTSALQETQYF.

This rearrangement joins TRBV7-6 to TRBJ1-1; no clear D gene. The CDR3 runs to 16 residues. V was cut by 5 bases and J by 1 base, with 17 bases left in between. Germline CDR1 is SGHVS and CDR2 is FNYEAQ. The CDR3 coding sequence is TGTGCCAGCAGCCCTGCAGGTCGCGGGTGGAACACTGAAGCTTTCTTT. Translated, it gives CASSPAGRGWNTEAFF. Full variable domain (remainder filled in from reference TRBV7-6 and TRBJ1-1): GAGVSQSPRYKVTKRGQDVALRCDPISGHVSLYWYRQALGQGPEFLTYFNYEAQQDKSGLPNDRFSAERPEGSISTLTIQRTEQRDSAMYRCASSPAGRGWNTEAFFGQGTRLTVV.

This sequence joins TRBV2 and TRBJ2-7, with TRBD1 matching 8 bases. The CDR3 runs 14 residues. CDR1 and CDR2 (germline): SNHLY, FYNNEI. The V gene end was trimmed by 4 bases and the J gene end by 0 bases; junction bases not matched to a gene: 2. The CDR3 loop reads CASSGDRSSYEQYF. The CDR3 nucleotides are TGTGCCAGCAGTGGGGACAGGAGCTCCTACGAGCAGTACTTC.

CDR3 nucleotides: TGTGCCAGCAGTGAAAAGGGGGAGAGTGCGTACAATGAGCAGTTCTTC. This encodes CASSEKGESAYNEQFF. The genes are TRBV6-4 and TRBJ2-1; D perhaps matches TRBD1 (6 bases). In germline, CDR1 is MRHNA, CDR2 SNTAGT. CDR3 length: 16 residues. V dropped 3 bases and J dropped 4 bases, with 16 bases sitting between them.